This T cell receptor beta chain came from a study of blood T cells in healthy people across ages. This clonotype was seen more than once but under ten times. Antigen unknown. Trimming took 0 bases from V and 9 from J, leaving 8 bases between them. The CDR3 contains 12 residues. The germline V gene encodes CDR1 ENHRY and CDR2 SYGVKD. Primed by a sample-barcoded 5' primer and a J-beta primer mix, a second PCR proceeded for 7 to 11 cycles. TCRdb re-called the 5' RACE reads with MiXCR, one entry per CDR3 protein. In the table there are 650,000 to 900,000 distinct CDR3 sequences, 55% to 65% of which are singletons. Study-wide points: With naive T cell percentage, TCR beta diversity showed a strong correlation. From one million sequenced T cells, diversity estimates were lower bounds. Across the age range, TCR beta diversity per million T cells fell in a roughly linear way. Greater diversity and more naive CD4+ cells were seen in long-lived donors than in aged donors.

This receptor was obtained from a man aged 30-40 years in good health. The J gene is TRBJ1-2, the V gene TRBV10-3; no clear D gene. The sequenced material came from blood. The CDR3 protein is CAISESGSSYTF. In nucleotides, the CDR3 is TGTGCCATCAGTGAGTCGGGGTCTAGCTACACCTTC.